This T cell receptor (beta chain) came from a study of T cell responses to AZD1222 COVID-19 vaccine (dated by TCRdb to 2020 to 2022). Notes on the research overall: AZD1222 recipients given second doses at about 4 weeks or at about 12 weeks were pooled, since spike-specific TCR depth and breadth were not found to differ between the two schedules. A total of under 250 trial participants underwent TCR sequencing, of whom more than 200 had received two doses of AZD1222 and 26 had received two doses of the MenACWY control vaccine. Trial participants were enrolled into age subgroups of 18-55, 56-69 and 70-plus years, which contained about 160, 30 and 59 TCR-sequenced participants, respectively. The investigation overall reported the following: The 56-69-year group was small, and its depth increase did not reach significance, likely because of low power. Participants were mostly white British, with more females than males. The authors suggested clonal diversity may have been underestimated. Reportedly, almost half of the unique spike-specific TCRs recognized epitopes lying outside the regions that are mutated in the B.1.351 and B.1.1.7 variants. Conclusions about previously exposed vaccinees are limited, since just a handful of AZD1222 recipients were seropositive for SARS-CoV-2 at baseline. Because no day 14 peak-response samples were available, the repertoires could be characterized only after the peak T cell response. A significant rise in spike-specific TCR breadth and depth was observed after two AZD1222 doses relative to day 0 and relative to MenACWY recipients. Vaccine-associated CD4 TCRs spanned the whole spike protein, with dominant responses in regions 160-218 and 743-854.

The time point label on this specimen signifies: baseline before first vaccination. Vaccinee samples were obtained from the UK trials COV001 and COV002, which included a single-blind randomized controlled phase 2/3 trial of AZD1222 (ChAdOx1 nCoV-19) in healthy adults. For TCRbeta chain sequencing, PBMC samples from trial participants were taken at day 0 and at day 28 after the second dose. Concerning this clone: The target of this receptor is not known. No base quality values were provided; no much bigger clone lies one nucleotide off.

The CDR3 regions of human TCRbeta chains were analyzed by immunosequencing. As for the authors' bioinformatics: Repertoire TCRs were matched against a reference library of SARS-CoV-2-specific TCRs generated with the MIRA antigen-specificity platform. Breadth meant the fraction of unique TCRs that were SARS-CoV-2-associated, whereas depth meant the fraction of total T cells that were SARS-CoV-2-associated. Using the MIRA data, every spike-specific TCR was mapped to the spike region that the TCR reacted to and assigned to either a CD4 or a CD8 class. Log10-transformed breadth and depth values were compared by one-way ANOVA with Sidak's multiple comparisons tests. Sourced from immuneACCESS, this table was stored by TCRdb with only in-frame sequences that have V and J called. A share of the clones is absent; for the studies checked, an unresolved V gene accounts for under half, and the remainder has no known explanation. The DNA was the basis for D and trimming; V, J and clone size are from that table. The sample table records more than 75,000 clones; roughly nine tenths of these occur just once. The top ten hold about 1.5% of the sample.

This TCR was recovered from an adult in good health. Specimen: peripheral blood, collected on day 0 of AZD1222 vaccination.

The CDR3 protein: CASSYSGGDQPQHF. The base sequence is TGTGCCAGCAGTTACTCAGGGGGGGATCAGCCCCAGCATTTT. This receptor chain uses TRBV6-5 and TRBJ1-5; D gene: possibly TRBD1, on 6 matching bases. The V and J ends are trimmed by 0 bases and 5 bases, leaving 8 bases between them. Looking up the germline V gene yields CDR1 MNHEY and CDR2 SVGAGI. The CDR3 sequence holds 14 residues, the cysteine and phenylalanine included. Kept here is only the CDR3 DNA, which spans 42 bases and is read in frame from base 1.